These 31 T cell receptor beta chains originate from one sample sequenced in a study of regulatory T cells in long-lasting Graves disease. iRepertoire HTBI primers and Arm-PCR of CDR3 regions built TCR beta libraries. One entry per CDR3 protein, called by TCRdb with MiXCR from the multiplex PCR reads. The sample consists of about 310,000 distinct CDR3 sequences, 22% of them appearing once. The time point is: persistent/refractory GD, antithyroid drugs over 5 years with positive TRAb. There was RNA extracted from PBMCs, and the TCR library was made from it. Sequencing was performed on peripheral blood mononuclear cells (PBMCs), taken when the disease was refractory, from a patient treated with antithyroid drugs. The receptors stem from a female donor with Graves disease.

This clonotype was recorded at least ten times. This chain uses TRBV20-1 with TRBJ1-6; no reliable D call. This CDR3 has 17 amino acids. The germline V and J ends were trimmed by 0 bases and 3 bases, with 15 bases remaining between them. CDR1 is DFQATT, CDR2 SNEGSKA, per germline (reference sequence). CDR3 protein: CSARDLSPRHYNSPLHF. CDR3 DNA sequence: TGCAGTGCTAGAGATCTGAGTCCCAGGCACTATAATTCACCCCTCCACTTT.

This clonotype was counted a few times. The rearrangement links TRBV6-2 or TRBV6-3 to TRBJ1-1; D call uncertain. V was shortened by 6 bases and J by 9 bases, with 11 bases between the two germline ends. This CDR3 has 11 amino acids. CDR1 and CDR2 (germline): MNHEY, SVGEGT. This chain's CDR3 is CASSRTDKAFF. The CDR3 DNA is TGTGCCAGCAGCCGGACCGATAAAGCTTTCTTT.

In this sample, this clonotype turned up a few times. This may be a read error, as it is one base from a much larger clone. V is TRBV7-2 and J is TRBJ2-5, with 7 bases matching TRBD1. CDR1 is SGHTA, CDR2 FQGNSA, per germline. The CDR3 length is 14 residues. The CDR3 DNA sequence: TGTCCCAGCAGCCCCCGGGACAGACAAGAGACCCAGTACTTC. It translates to CPSSPRDRQETQYF.

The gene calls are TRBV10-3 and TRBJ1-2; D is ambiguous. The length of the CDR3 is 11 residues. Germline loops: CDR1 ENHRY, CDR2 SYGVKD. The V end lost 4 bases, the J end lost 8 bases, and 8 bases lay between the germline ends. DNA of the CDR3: TGTGCCATCAGTGCTGGGCAGGGCTACACCTTC. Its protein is CAISAGQGYTF.

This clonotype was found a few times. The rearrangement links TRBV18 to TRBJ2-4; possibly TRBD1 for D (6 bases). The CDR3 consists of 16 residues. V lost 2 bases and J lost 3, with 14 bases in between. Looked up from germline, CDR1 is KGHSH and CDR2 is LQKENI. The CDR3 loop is CASSPGAGADKNIQYF. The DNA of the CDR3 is TGTGCCAGCTCACCAGGCGCAGGGGCAGACAAAAACATTCAGTACTTC. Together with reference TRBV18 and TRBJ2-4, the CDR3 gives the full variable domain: NAGVMQNPRHLVRRRGQEARLRCSPMKGHSHVYWYRQLPEEGLKFMVYLQKENIIDESGMPKERFSAEFPKEGPSILRIQQVVRGDSAAYFCASSPGAGADKNIQYFGAGTRLSVL.

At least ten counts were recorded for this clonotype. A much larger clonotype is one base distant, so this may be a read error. The CDR3 reads CASSFRNTKAFF. DNA for the CDR3: TGTGCCAGCAGCTTTCGGAACACTAAAGCTTTCTTT. The chain is built from TRBV11-1 and TRBJ1-1; D not certain. Germline CDR1 SGHAT, CDR2 FQDESV (reference sequence). This CDR3 has 12 amino acids.

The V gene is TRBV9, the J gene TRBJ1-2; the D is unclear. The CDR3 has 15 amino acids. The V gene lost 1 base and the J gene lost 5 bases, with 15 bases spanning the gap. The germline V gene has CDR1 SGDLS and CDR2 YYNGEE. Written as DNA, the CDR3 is TGTGCCAGCAGCGTATTCCCACATGGCGCGTATGGCTACACCTTC. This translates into CASSVFPHGAYGYTF.

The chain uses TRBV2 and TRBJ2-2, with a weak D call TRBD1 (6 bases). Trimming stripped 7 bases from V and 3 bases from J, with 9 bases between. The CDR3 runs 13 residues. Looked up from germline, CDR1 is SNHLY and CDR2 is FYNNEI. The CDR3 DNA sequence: TGTGCCAGCACGGACAGAGACACCGGGGAGCTGTTTTTT. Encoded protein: CASTDRDTGELFF.

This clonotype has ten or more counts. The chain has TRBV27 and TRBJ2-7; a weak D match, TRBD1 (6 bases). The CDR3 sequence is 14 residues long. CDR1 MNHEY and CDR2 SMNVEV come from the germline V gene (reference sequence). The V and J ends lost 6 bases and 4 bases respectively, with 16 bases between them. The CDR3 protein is CASRTVRGPYEQYF. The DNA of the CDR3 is TGTGCCAGCAGAACGGTCAGGGGTCCTTACGAGCAGTACTTC.

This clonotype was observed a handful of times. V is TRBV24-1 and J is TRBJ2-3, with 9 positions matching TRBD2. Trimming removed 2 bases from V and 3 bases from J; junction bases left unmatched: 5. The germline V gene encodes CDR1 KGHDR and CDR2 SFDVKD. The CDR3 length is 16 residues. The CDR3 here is CATSDSETSGTDTQYF. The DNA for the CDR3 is TGTGCCACCAGTGATTCCGAAACTAGCGGGACAGATACGCAGTATTTT.

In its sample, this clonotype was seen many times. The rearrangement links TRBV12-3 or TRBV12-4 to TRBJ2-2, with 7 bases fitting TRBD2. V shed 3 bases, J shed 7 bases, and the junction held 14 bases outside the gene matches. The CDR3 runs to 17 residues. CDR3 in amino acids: CASSFTAGGGSRGELFF. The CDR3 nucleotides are TGTGCCAGCAGTTTTACGGCCGGAGGCGGGAGTCGCGGGGAGCTGTTTTTT.

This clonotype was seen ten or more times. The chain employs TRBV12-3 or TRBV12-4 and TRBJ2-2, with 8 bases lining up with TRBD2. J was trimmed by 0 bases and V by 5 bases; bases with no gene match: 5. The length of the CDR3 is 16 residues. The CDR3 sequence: CASSLGLASNTGELFF. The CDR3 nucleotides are TGTGCCAGCAGTCTCGGACTAGCCTCGAACACCGGGGAGCTGTTTTTT.

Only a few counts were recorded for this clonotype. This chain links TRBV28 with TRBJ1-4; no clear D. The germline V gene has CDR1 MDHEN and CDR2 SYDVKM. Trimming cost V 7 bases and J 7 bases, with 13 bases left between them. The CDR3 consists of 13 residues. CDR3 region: CASKRGAGEKLFF. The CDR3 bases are TGTGCCAGCAAGCGGGGAGCCGGTGAAAAACTGTTTTTT.

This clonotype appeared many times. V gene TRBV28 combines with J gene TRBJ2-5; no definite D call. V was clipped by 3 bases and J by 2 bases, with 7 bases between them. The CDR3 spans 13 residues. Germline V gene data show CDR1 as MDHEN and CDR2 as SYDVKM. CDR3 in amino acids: CASSLPQQETQYF. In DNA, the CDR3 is TGTGCCAGCAGTTTGCCCCAGCAAGAGACCCAGTACTTC.

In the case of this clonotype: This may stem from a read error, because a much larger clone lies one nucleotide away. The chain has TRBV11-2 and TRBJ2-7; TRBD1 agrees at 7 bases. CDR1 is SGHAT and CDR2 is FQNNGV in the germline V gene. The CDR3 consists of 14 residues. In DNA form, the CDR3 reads TGTGCCAGCAGCTCCCCGGGACAGACCTACGAGCGGTACTTC. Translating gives CASSSPGQTYERYF.

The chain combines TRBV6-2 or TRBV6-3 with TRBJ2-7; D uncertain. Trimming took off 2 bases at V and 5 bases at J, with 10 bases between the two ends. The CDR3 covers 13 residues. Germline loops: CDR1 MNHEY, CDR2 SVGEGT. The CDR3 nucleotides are TGTGCCAGCAGTTACGGGAAGGGTAACGAGCAGTACTTC. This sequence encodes CASSYGKGNEQYF.

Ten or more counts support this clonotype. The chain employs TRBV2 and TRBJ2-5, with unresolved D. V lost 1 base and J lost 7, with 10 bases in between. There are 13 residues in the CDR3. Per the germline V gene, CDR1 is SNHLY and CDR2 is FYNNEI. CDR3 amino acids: CASSEGGPATQYF. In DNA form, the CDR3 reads TGTGCCAGCAGTGAAGGTGGACCGGCGACCCAGTACTTC.

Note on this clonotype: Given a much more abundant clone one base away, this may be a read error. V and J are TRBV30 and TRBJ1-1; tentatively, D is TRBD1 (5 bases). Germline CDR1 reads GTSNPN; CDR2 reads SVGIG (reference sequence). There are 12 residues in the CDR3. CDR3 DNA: TGTGCCTGGTCGACAGCGAACACTGGAGCTTTCTTT. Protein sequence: CAWSTANTGAFF.

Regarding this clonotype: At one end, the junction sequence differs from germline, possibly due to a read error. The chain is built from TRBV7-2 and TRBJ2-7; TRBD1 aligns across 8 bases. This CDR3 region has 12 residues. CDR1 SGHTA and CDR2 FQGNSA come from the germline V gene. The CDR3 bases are TGTACTAGCAGACAGGGGAATAGCGAGCAGTACTTC. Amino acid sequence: CTSRQGNSEQYF.

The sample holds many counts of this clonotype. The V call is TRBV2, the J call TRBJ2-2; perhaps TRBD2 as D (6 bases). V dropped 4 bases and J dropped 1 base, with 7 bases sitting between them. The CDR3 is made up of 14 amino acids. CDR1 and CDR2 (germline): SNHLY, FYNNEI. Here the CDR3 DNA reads TGTGCCAGCAGTGGGCGGGGGAACACCGGGGAGCTGTTTTTT. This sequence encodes CASSGRGNTGELFF. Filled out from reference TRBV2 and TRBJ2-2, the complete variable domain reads EPEVTQTPSHQVTQMGQEVILRCVPISNHLYFYWYRQILGQKVEFLVSFYNNEISEKSEIFDDQFSVERPDGSNFTLKIRSTKLEDSAMYFCASSGRGNTGELFFGEGSRLTVL.

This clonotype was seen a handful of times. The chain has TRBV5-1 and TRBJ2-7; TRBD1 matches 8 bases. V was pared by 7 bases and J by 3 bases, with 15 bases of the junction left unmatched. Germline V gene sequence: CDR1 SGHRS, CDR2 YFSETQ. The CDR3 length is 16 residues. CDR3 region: CASSQGGDRGGYEQYF. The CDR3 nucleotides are TGCGCCAGCTCTCAAGGGGGAGACAGGGGAGGCTACGAGCAGTACTTC.

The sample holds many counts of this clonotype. For the CDR3, the DNA is TGTGCCAGCAGTGAAGAGTGGAATCAGCCCCAGCATTTT. This gives the protein CASSEEWNQPQHF. The chain uses TRBV2 and TRBJ1-5, with D unclear. The germline gives CDR1 SNHLY, CDR2 FYNNEI. The CDR3 totals 13 residues. Trimming took off 1 base at V and 4 bases at J, with 5 bases between the two ends.

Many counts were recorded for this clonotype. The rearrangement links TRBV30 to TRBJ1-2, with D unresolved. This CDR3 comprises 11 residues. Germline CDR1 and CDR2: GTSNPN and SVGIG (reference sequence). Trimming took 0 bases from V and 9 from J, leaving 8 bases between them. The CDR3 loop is CAWSVQFRYTF. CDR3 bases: TGTGCCTGGAGTGTACAGTTCCGCTACACCTTC.

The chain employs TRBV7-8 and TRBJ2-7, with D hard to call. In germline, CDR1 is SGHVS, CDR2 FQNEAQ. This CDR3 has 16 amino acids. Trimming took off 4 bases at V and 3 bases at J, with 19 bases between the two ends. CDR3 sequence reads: CASSSVASPGSYEQYF. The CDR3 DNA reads TGTGCCAGCAGCTCGGTGGCAAGTCCGGGCAGCTACGAGCAGTACTTC. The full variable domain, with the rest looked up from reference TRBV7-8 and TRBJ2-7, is GAGVSQSPRYKVAKRGQDVALRCDPISGHVSLFWYQQALGQGPEFLTYFQNEAQLDKSGLPSDRFFAERPEGSVSTLKIQRTQQEDSAVYLCASSSVASPGSYEQYFGPGTRLTVT.

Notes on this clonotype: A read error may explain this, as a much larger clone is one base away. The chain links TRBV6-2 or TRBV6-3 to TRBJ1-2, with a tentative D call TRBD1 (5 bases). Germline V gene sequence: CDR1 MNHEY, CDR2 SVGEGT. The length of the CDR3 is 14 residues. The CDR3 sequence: CASGYPTDTYGYTF. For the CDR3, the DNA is TGTGCCAGCGGTTACCCGACAGATACCTATGGCTACACCTTC.

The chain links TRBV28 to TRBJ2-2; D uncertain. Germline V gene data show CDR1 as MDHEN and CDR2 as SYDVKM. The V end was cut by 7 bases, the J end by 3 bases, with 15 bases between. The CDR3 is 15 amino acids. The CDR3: CASISAYLDTGELFF. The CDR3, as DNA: TGTGCCAGCATTTCGGCGTATCTGGACACCGGGGAGCTGTTTTTT.

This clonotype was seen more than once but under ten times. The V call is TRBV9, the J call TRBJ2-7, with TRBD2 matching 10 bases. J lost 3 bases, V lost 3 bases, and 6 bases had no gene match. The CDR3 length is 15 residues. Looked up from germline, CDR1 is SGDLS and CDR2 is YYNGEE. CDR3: CASSEGASGGYEQYF. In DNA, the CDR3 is TGTGCCAGCAGCGAGGGGGCTAGCGGGGGCTACGAGCAGTACTTC.

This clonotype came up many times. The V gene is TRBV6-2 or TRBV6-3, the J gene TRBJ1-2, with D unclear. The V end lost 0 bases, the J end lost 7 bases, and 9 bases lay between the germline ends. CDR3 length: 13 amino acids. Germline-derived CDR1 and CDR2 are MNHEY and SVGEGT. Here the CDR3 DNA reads TGTGCCAGCAGTTACTCGGGGTCTGGTGGCTACACCTTC. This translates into CASSYSGSGGYTF.

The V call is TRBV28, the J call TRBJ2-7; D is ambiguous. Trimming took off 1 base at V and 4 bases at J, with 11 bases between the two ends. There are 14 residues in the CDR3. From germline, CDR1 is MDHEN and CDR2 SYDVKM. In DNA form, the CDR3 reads TGTGCCAGCAGTTTATCCACCTGGCTGTACGAGCAGTACTTC. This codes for CASSLSTWLYEQYF.

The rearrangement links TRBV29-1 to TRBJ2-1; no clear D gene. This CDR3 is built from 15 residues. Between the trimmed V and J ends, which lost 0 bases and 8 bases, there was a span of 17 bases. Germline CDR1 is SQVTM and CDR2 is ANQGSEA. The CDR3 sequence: CSVEDRGDPRDEQFF. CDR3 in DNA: TGCAGCGTTGAAGATCGAGGAGATCCTAGGGATGAGCAGTTCTTC.

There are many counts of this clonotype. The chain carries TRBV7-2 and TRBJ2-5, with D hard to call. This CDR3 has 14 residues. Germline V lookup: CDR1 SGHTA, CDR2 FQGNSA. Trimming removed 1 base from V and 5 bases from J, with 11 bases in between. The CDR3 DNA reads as TGTGCCAGCAGCTTAGGACGGGCTGCGGAGACCCAGTACTTC. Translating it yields CASSLGRAAETQYF.